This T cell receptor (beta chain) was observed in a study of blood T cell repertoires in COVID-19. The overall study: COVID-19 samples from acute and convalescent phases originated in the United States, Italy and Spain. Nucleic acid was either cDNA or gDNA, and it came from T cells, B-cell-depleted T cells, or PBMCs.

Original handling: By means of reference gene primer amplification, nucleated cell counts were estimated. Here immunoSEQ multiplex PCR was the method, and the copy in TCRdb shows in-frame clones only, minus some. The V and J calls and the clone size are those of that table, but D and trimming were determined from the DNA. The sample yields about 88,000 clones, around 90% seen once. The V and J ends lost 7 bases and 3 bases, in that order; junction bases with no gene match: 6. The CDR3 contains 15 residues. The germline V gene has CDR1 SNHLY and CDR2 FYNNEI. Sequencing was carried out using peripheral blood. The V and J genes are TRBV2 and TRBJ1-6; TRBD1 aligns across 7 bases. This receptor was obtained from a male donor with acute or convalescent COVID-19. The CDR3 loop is CASTPGTVYNSPLHF. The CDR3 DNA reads TGTGCCAGCACCCCTGGGACAGTCTATAATTCACCCCTCCACTTT. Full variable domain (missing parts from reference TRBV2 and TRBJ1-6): EPEVTQTPSHQVTQMGQEVILRCVPISNHLYFYWYRQILGQKVEFLVSFYNNEISEKSEIFDDQFSVERPDGSNFTLKIRSTKLEDSAMYFCASTPGTVYNSPLHFGNGTRLTVT.